The present TCR beta chain was sequenced within a study of CD8 T cells in Susac syndrome. Trimming pared 0 bases from V and 1 base from J, leaving 14 bases between. The CDR3 loop spans 17 amino acids. Germline CDR1 reads SEHNR; CDR2 reads FQNEAQ (reference sequence). Random hexamers served to reverse transcribe roughly 0.5 to 1 ug RNA. The amplification used immunoSEQ multiplex PCR on TCR beta CDR3; it spanned 54 Vbeta and 13 Jbeta. In TCRdb, the immunoSEQ multiplex PCR reads were re-called with MiXCR into one record per CDR3 protein. The data contain 100,000 to 150,000 distinct CDR3 sequences, nearly 95% of them singletons. Sequencing of TCR beta was performed on blood CD8+ and CD4+ T cells. The study used healthy donors as controls matched for age and sex. Negative isolation was used for CD8+ and CD4+ T cells, and FACS enrichment was applied to TEMRA cells.

V gene TRBV7-9 combines with J gene TRBJ2-3, with a tentative D call TRBD2 (5 bases). Source material: CD4+ T cells from PBMCs. The sequence was obtained from a human donor in good health. CDR3 residues: CASSLAGSGGRTDTQYF. CDR3 nucleotide sequence: TGTGCCAGCAGCTTAGCGGGTTCGGGCGGGCGCACAGATACGCAGTATTTT.